These T cell receptor beta chains were read from a single sample in a study of blood T cell repertoires in COVID-19. Assay: immunoSEQ multiplex PCR; the TCRdb copy retains only in-frame clones and omits some. Of roughly 55,000 clones in the sample, around 87% were seen once. Source material: peripheral blood. These receptor sequences come from a man in his sixties with active or convalescent COVID-19. The CDR3 runs from the conserved cysteine through the conserved F or W. The D gene is left open where the match is weak. Not every row has a clone size; where given, it reads once, few, many or a size class.

j_gene: TRBJ2-7; d_gene: NA; v_gene: TRBV5-6; abundance: NA; CDR3nt: TGTGCCAGCAGCTTGGGACAGAGCTCCTACGAGCAGTACTTC; CDR3aa: CASSLGQSSYEQYF
j_gene: TRBJ2-7; d_gene: TRBD2; v_gene: TRBV10-2; abundance: few; CDR3nt: TGCGCCAGCAGCATACCGGGACTAGCCGAGCAGTACTTC; CDR3aa: CASSIPGLAEQYF
j_gene: TRBJ1-4; d_gene: NA; v_gene: TRBV24-1; abundance: NA; CDR3nt: TGTGCCACCAAGATTGGAGGGGCTGAGACTAATGAAAAACTGTTTTTT; CDR3aa: CATKIGGAETNEKLFF
j_gene: TRBJ1-2; d_gene: NA; v_gene: TRBV11-2; abundance: NA; CDR3nt: TGTGCCAGCAGCTTAGTGCGGGGAGCCAACTATGGCTACACCTTC; CDR3aa: CASSLVRGANYGYTF
j_gene: TRBJ2-7; d_gene: NA; v_gene: TRBV7-2; abundance: NA; CDR3nt: TGTGCCAGCAGGCAGACGACTAGTTCCGAGCAGTACTTC; CDR3aa: CASRQTTSSEQYF
j_gene: TRBJ2-4; d_gene: TRBD1; v_gene: TRBV6-6; abundance: NA; CDR3nt: TGTGCCAGCAGTCCGGGACAGAACAAAAACATTCAGTACTTC; CDR3aa: CASSPGQNKNIQYF
j_gene: TRBJ1-5; d_gene: TRBD1; v_gene: TRBV12-3/TRBV12-4; abundance: NA; CDR3nt: TGTGCCAGCAGACAGGGGGCTCAGCCCCAGCATTTT; CDR3aa: CASRQGAQPQHF
j_gene: TRBJ2-5; d_gene: NA; v_gene: TRBV5-6; abundance: NA; CDR3nt: TGTGCCAGCAGCTTACTAGAGGATTACCAAGAGACCCAGTACTTC; CDR3aa: CASSLLEDYQETQYF
j_gene: TRBJ2-1; d_gene: TRBD1; v_gene: TRBV24-1; abundance: NA; CDR3nt: TGTGCCACCAGTGATCCCGGACAGGGCTCCGGCAATGAGCAGTTCTTC; CDR3aa: CATSDPGQGSGNEQFF
j_gene: TRBJ2-2; d_gene: NA; v_gene: TRBV7-8; abundance: NA; CDR3nt: TGTGCCAGCAGCTTGGGGCAGACCAACTGGGTGGCCGGGGAGCTGTTTTTT; CDR3aa: CASSLGQTNWVAGELFF
j_gene: TRBJ2-2; d_gene: NA; v_gene: TRBV19; abundance: NA; CDR3nt: TGTGCCAGTAGACCATCCGGGTTTCAAAACACCGGGGAGCTGTTTTTT; CDR3aa: CASRPSGFQNTGELFF
j_gene: TRBJ1-4; d_gene: NA; v_gene: TRBV7-6; abundance: NA; CDR3nt: TGTGCCAGCAGCCAAACCGGTACAACTAATGAAAAACTGTTTTTT; CDR3aa: CASSQTGTTNEKLFF
j_gene: TRBJ2-2; d_gene: NA; v_gene: TRBV18; abundance: NA; CDR3nt: TGTGCCAGCTCACCCACACCCCGGGACATTAACACCGGGGAGCTGTTTTTT; CDR3aa: CASSPTPRDINTGELFF
j_gene: TRBJ2-5; d_gene: NA; v_gene: TRBV5-6; abundance: NA; CDR3nt: TGTGCCAGCAGCTTGGGGGGCCACCAAGAGACCCAGTACTTC; CDR3aa: CASSLGGHQETQYF
j_gene: TRBJ1-4; d_gene: TRBD1; v_gene: TRBV4-2; abundance: NA; CDR3nt: TGTGCCAGCAGCCCCCGACAGGGCGTATCTAATGAAAAACTGTTTTTT; CDR3aa: CASSPRQGVSNEKLFF
j_gene: TRBJ1-2; d_gene: NA; v_gene: TRBV6-1; abundance: few; CDR3nt: TGTGCCAGCAGTGAAATGACAGGTTTTGCTCAACGCTCTGGCTACACCTTC; CDR3aa: CASSEMTGFAQRSGYTF
j_gene: TRBJ1-2; d_gene: NA; v_gene: TRBV4-1; abundance: once; CDR3nt: TGCGCCAGCAGCCAAGATATCATCCGGGTGGGCTATGGCTACACCTTC; CDR3aa: CASSQDIIRVGYGYTF
j_gene: TRBJ2-3; d_gene: TRBD2; v_gene: TRBV27; abundance: NA; CDR3nt: TGTGCCAGCAGTTTATATTTCCTAGCGGGAGACCCAGATACGCAGTATTTT; CDR3aa: CASSLYFLAGDPDTQYF
j_gene: TRBJ1-6; d_gene: NA; v_gene: TRBV5-5; abundance: NA; CDR3nt: TGTGCCAGCAGCTTGGGAGACAGGAGTAATTCACCCCTCCACTTT; CDR3aa: CASSLGDRSNSPLHF
j_gene: TRBJ2-3; d_gene: TRBD2; v_gene: TRBV5-5; abundance: NA; CDR3nt: TGTGCCAGCAGCTTGTACTCCGTGGCGGGAGGCACAGATACGCAGTATTTT; CDR3aa: CASSLYSVAGGTDTQYF
j_gene: TRBJ2-7; d_gene: NA; v_gene: TRBV27; abundance: NA; CDR3nt: TGTGCCAGCAGTTTGAGACAGTCCTACGAGCAGTACTTC; CDR3aa: CASSLRQSYEQYF
j_gene: TRBJ2-7; d_gene: TRBD1; v_gene: TRBV28; abundance: once; CDR3nt: TGTGCCAGCAGCTCAGGGGGCTGGGGGGAGCAGTACTTC; CDR3aa: CASSSGGWGEQYF
j_gene: TRBJ2-7; d_gene: TRBD1; v_gene: TRBV5-1; abundance: few; CDR3nt: TGCGCCAGCAGTCCAACTACAGGGGAAGGGCTCGAGCAGTACTTC; CDR3aa: CASSPTTGEGLEQYF
j_gene: TRBJ2-2; d_gene: NA; v_gene: TRBV5-1; abundance: NA; CDR3nt: TGCGCCAGCAGCATCTTCCCAGGCACCGGGGAGCTGTTTTTT; CDR3aa: CASSIFPGTGELFF
j_gene: TRBJ2-7; d_gene: TRBD1; v_gene: TRBV3-1/TRBV3-2; abundance: NA; CDR3nt: TGTGCCAGCGTCAGGGGGCGCGAGCAGTACTTC; CDR3aa: CASVRGREQYF
j_gene: TRBJ2-3; d_gene: TRBD2; v_gene: TRBV4-1; abundance: NA; CDR3nt: TGCGCCAGCAGCCAAGTAGCGGGTATCACAGATACGCAGTATTTT; CDR3aa: CASSQVAGITDTQYF
j_gene: TRBJ2-7; d_gene: TRBD1; v_gene: TRBV7-6; abundance: NA; CDR3nt: TGTGCCAGCAGCACCCGACAGGGCCCTACTCCCTACGAGCAGTACTTC; CDR3aa: CASSTRQGPTPYEQYF
j_gene: TRBJ1-2; d_gene: NA; v_gene: TRBV24-1; abundance: NA; CDR3nt: TGTGCCACCAGTTACGGGCGGGACTGGGGAGGGGGCTACACCTTC; CDR3aa: CATSYGRDWGGGYTF
j_gene: TRBJ1-6; d_gene: NA; v_gene: TRBV2; abundance: NA; CDR3nt: TGTGCCAGCCAGACAGTATTTAATTCACCCCTCCACTTT; CDR3aa: CASQTVFNSPLHF
j_gene: TRBJ1-1; d_gene: NA; v_gene: TRBV19; abundance: NA; CDR3nt: TGTGCCAGTAAAGAGGACATTAACTTCTTGAACACTGAAGCTTTCTTT; CDR3aa: CASKEDINFLNTEAFF
j_gene: TRBJ2-7; d_gene: TRBD1; v_gene: TRBV5-3; abundance: many; CDR3nt: TGTGCCAGAAGCGCTCTCCCGGGACAGGGGGCGGGGGAGCAGTACTTC; CDR3aa: CARSALPGQGAGEQYF
j_gene: TRBJ2-3; d_gene: TRBD2; v_gene: TRBV24-1; abundance: NA; CDR3nt: TGTGCCACCAGTGATCGTCGGGGGGCAGATACGCAGTATTTT; CDR3aa: CATSDRRGADTQYF
j_gene: TRBJ2-5; d_gene: NA; v_gene: TRBV5-6; abundance: NA; CDR3nt: TGTGCCAGCAGCTTACGACAGCTCCAAGAGACCCAGTACTTC; CDR3aa: CASSLRQLQETQYF
j_gene: TRBJ1-5; d_gene: TRBD1; v_gene: TRBV6-1; abundance: few; CDR3nt: TGTGCCAGCAGTGGAGGCCCCGGGACAGTGAATCAGCCCCAGCATTTT; CDR3aa: CASSGGPGTVNQPQHF
j_gene: TRBJ1-2; d_gene: NA; v_gene: TRBV7-9; abundance: NA; CDR3nt: TGTGCCAGCAGCTTAGTCGAAGCGGGAGGCTACACCTTC; CDR3aa: CASSLVEAGGYTF
j_gene: TRBJ1-2; d_gene: TRBD1; v_gene: TRBV19; abundance: NA; CDR3nt: TGTGCCAGTAGGAGCCGAGGGACAGGGGATGGCTACACCTTC; CDR3aa: CASRSRGTGDGYTF
j_gene: TRBJ1-2; d_gene: NA; v_gene: TRBV16; abundance: NA; CDR3nt: TGTGCCAGCAGCCAATTGAGAGTCTATGGCTACACCTTC; CDR3aa: CASSQLRVYGYTF
j_gene: TRBJ1-1; d_gene: NA; v_gene: TRBV6-5; abundance: NA; CDR3nt: TGTGCCAGCAGTTACGGGGAGTCTGAAGCTTTCTTT; CDR3aa: CASSYGESEAFF
j_gene: TRBJ2-7; d_gene: NA; v_gene: TRBV5-1; abundance: NA; CDR3nt: TGCGCCAGCAGCCCCCGGGACTCTCCTACGAGTGAGCAGTACTTC; CDR3aa: CASSPRDSPTSEQYF
j_gene: TRBJ2-1; d_gene: TRBD2; v_gene: TRBV9; abundance: NA; CDR3nt: TGTGCCAGCAGCACCCGACTAGCGGGGGACAATGAGCAGTTCTTC; CDR3aa: CASSTRLAGDNEQFF
j_gene: TRBJ1-1; d_gene: NA; v_gene: TRBV6-2/TRBV6-3; abundance: NA; CDR3nt: TGTGCCAGCAGTTCGGGGTCTCCTCTTACTGAAGCTTTCTTT; CDR3aa: CASSSGSPLTEAFF
j_gene: TRBJ2-7; d_gene: TRBD1; v_gene: TRBV19; abundance: NA; CDR3nt: TGTGCCAGTAGTAGACAGGGTTTGGACGAGCAGTACTTC; CDR3aa: CASSRQGLDEQYF
j_gene: TRBJ1-1; d_gene: TRBD1; v_gene: TRBV18; abundance: NA; CDR3nt: TGTGCCAGCTCACCGGACAGGGAGGTTGAGGCTTTCTTT; CDR3aa: CASSPDREVEAFF
j_gene: TRBJ1-1; d_gene: NA; v_gene: TRBV29-1; abundance: NA; CDR3nt: TGCAGTCCGGGGGGACTTCAGAACACTGAAGCTTTCTTT; CDR3aa: CSPGGLQNTEAFF
j_gene: TRBJ1-1; d_gene: NA; v_gene: TRBV14; abundance: NA; CDR3nt: TGTGCCAGCAGCCAAGAACCGATCGGAGCTTTCTTT; CDR3aa: CASSQEPIGAFF
j_gene: TRBJ1-1; d_gene: TRBD1; v_gene: TRBV3-1/TRBV3-2; abundance: NA; CDR3nt: TGTGCCAGCAGCCAAGAAGTCCGAGCCAACAGGGGCACTGAAGCTTTCTTT; CDR3aa: CASSQEVRANRGTEAFF
j_gene: TRBJ1-3; d_gene: NA; v_gene: TRBV9; abundance: NA; CDR3nt: TGTGCCAGCAGCGCGACCTCCCCGGGGACTGGAAACACCATATATTTT; CDR3aa: CASSATSPGTGNTIYF
j_gene: TRBJ1-2; d_gene: TRBD1; v_gene: TRBV6-1; abundance: once; CDR3nt: TGTGCCAGCAGTGAAGCTGGGACAGCCCGTTATGGCTACACCTTC; CDR3aa: CASSEAGTARYGYTF
j_gene: TRBJ1-2; d_gene: NA; v_gene: TRBV7-8; abundance: NA; CDR3nt: TGTGCCAGCAGCGCCCGGGAAGGTCGGGAGGGAAGGGGCTACACCTTC; CDR3aa: CASSAREGREGRGYTF
j_gene: TRBJ2-3; d_gene: NA; v_gene: TRBV25-1; abundance: NA; CDR3nt: TGTGCCAGCAGTGAGGCGGGGCCAACAGATACGCAGTATTTT; CDR3aa: CASSEAGPTDTQYF
j_gene: TRBJ2-7; d_gene: TRBD2; v_gene: TRBV7-2; abundance: NA; CDR3nt: TGTGCCAGCAGGACTAGCGGGGACTACGAGCAGTACTTC; CDR3aa: CASRTSGDYEQYF
j_gene: TRBJ2-5; d_gene: TRBD2; v_gene: TRBV11-2; abundance: NA; CDR3nt: TGTGCCAGCAGCTCGGGGGGACTATCAGAGACCCAGTACTTC; CDR3aa: CASSSGGLSETQYF